One sample yielded the 21 T cell receptor beta chains listed below, sequenced in a study of blood T cells in healthy people across ages. PCR was performed a second time for about 6 to 12 cycles using a sample-barcoded 5' primer and a J-beta primer mix. MiXCR, applied by TCRdb to the 5' RACE reads, yields one record per CDR3 protein. The sample holds roughly 650,000 distinct CDR3 sequences, 32% seen once. Source material: blood. These receptors were obtained from an elderly woman in good health.

This clonotype was observed at least ten times. The chain has TRBV5-1 and TRBJ1-6; TRBD1 is a possible D gene (6 bases). V was trimmed by 0 bases and J by 10 bases, leaving 20 bases between them. This CDR3 has 17 amino acids. Germline V CDR1 and CDR2: SGHRS, YFSETQ. The CDR3 DNA reads TGCGCCAGCAGCTTGGCCCCGGCAGGGGTAAGGGAATCACCCCTCCACTTT. Protein: CASSLAPAGVRESPLHF.

This clonotype was recorded at least ten times. The chain joins TRBV7-2 to TRBJ2-5; 8 bases are a match to TRBD1. The V gene's germline CDR1 is SGHTA and CDR2 FQGNSA. CDR3 length: 15 residues. The V segment lost 1 base and the J segment 3 bases; nucleotides outside the gene matches: 4. CDR3 protein: CASSLGRTGKETQYF. In nucleotides, the CDR3 is TGTGCCAGCAGCTTAGGCCGGACAGGGAAAGAGACCCAGTACTTC. Combining the CDR3 with reference TRBV7-2 and TRBJ2-5 gives the whole variable domain GAGVSQSPSNKVTEKGKDVELRCDPISGHTALYWYRQSLGQGLEFLIYFQGNSAPDKSGLPSDRFSAERTGGSVSTLTIQRTQQEDSAVYLCASSLGRTGKETQYFGPGTRLLVL.

This clonotype was counted a few times. This may be a read error, as it is one base from a much larger clone. The chain carries TRBV19 and TRBJ2-5; D gene ambiguous. V dropped 0 bases and J dropped 11 bases, with 16 bases sitting between them. Germline CDR1 LNHDA, CDR2 SQIVND (reference sequence). CDR3 length: 14 amino acids. CDR3 in DNA: TGTGCCAGTAGTATAGAAGGGCAACTGGGTGAGCAGTACTTC. This codes for CASSIEGQLGEQYF.

This clonotype appeared a few times. The chain uses TRBV20-1 and TRBJ1-1; D perhaps matches TRBD1 (5 bases). The CDR3 sequence is 14 residues long. Between the trimmed V and J ends, which lost 0 bases and 8 bases, there was a span of 16 bases. Germline loops: CDR1 DFQATT, CDR2 SNEGSKA (reference sequence). The CDR3, as DNA: TGCAGTGCTAGAGATAACGGGGGTGCTCGGGAAGCTTTCTTT. Translation: CSARDNGGAREAFF.

For this clonotype: This may be a read error, as it is one base from a much larger clone. This chain uses TRBV12-3 or TRBV12-4 with TRBJ2-1, with 14 bases identical to TRBD2. The J call is uncertain, as TRBJ2-7 better fits the DNA end. The CDR3 is 18 residues long. This CDR3 reads CASSGLAGGKSSYNEQYF. The CDR3 bases are TGTGCCAGCAGCGGACTAGCGGGGGGTAAGAGCTCCTACAATGAGCAGTACTTC.

This chain connects TRBV20-1 to TRBJ1-5, with D unresolved. This CDR3 has 11 amino acids. Trimming pared 3 bases from V and 5 bases from J, leaving 5 bases between. Germline assignment: CDR1 DFQATT and CDR2 SNEGSKA (reference sequence). CDR3: CSASPDQPQHF. The CDR3 DNA follows: TGCAGTGCTAGCCCCGATCAGCCCCAGCATTTT.

This clonotype has a count of ten or more. A much bigger clone sits one base away, suggesting this may be a read error. The V gene is TRBV2, the J gene TRBJ2-7; 10 nucleotides align to TRBD1. V was pared by 4 bases and J by 5 bases, with 8 bases of the junction left unmatched. Germline lookup yields CDR1 SNHLY and CDR2 FYNNEI. The CDR3 sequence is 15 residues long. CDR3 sequence: CASSVVTGGWDEQYF. The CDR3 region has the DNA TGTGCCAGCAGTGTTGTGACAGGGGGCTGGGACGAGCAGTACTTC.

This rearrangement joins TRBV4-2 to TRBJ1-6, with 9 bases that match TRBD1. Per the germline V gene, CDR1 is LGHNA and CDR2 is YNFKEQ. With 2 bases clipped from V and 7 bases from J, the junction kept 6 bases outside the gene matches. The CDR3 is 16 residues long. CDR3 protein: CASSQLKGTGNSPLHF. Here the CDR3 DNA reads TGTGCCAGCAGCCAATTAAAAGGGACAGGGAATTCACCCCTCCACTTT.

This clonotype was detected only a few times. The V and J genes are TRBV5-5 and TRBJ1-4; D gene uncertain. The CDR3 extends over 12 amino acids. V was cut by 0 bases and J by 7 bases, with 4 bases left in between. The germline V gene encodes CDR1 SGHKS and CDR2 YYEKEE (reference sequence). CDR3 sequence reads: CASSLVTEKLFF. CDR3 coding DNA: TGTGCCAGCAGCTTGGTAACTGAAAAACTGTTTTTT.

V and J are TRBV4-1 and TRBJ2-7; D is uncertain. V gave up 1 base and J gave up 0 bases, with 7 bases separating them. Germline CDR1 and CDR2: MGHRA and YSYEKL. This CDR3 contains 14 residues. The DNA for the CDR3 is TGCGCCAGCAGCCAAGTTGCCCTCTCCTACGAGCAGTACTTC. Translation: CASSQVALSYEQYF.

The chain couples TRBV7-2 to TRBJ2-3, with TRBD2 matching over 9 bases. This CDR3 has 16 amino acids. The trim removed 1 base at V and 5 bases at J, leaving 7 bases unmatched. Looked up from germline, CDR1 is SGHTA and CDR2 is FQGNSA. The DNA for the CDR3 is TGTGCCAGCAGCTTAGACCCAGCGGGAGGCCTAGATACGCAGTATTTT. This translates into CASSLDPAGGLDTQYF.

For this clonotype: The germline gene is not matched at one end of the junction; a read error may be the cause. The V gene is TRBV6-2 or TRBV6-3, the J gene TRBJ1-2, with D tentatively TRBD1 (5 bases). CDR3 size: 13 residues. Germline loops: CDR1 MNHEY, CDR2 SVGEGT. The CDR3 spells CAGSWGPSCGYTF. CDR3 bases: TGTGCCGGCAGCTGGGGACCGAGCTGTGGCTACACCTTC.

This clonotype was seen a few times. The chain uses TRBV6-6 and TRBJ1-2; D unresolved. The germline V gene encodes CDR1 MNHNY and CDR2 SVGAGI (reference sequence). The germline V and J ends were trimmed by 2 bases and 6 bases, with 10 bases remaining between them. The CDR3 spans 13 residues. Here the CDR3 reads CASSYRISDGYTF. CDR3 coding DNA: TGTGCCAGCAGTTACCGCATCTCGGATGGCTACACCTTC.

The chain couples TRBV5-6 to TRBJ2-7, with a weak D call TRBD1 (6 bases). The V end was cut by 3 bases, the J end by 7 bases, with 20 bases between. Germline-derived CDR1 and CDR2 are SGHDT and YYEEEE. CDR3 length: 15 amino acids. CDR3 residues: CASSWYLQGHNEQYF. In DNA form, the CDR3 reads TGTGCCAGCAGCTGGTACTTGCAGGGGCACAATGAGCAGTACTTC.

This clonotype was counted a few times. The V and J genes are TRBV12-3 or TRBV12-4 and TRBJ2-2; D uncertain. The CDR3 length is 14 residues. The V end was cut by 5 bases, the J end by 4 bases, with 11 bases between. The CDR3 DNA sequence: TGTGCCAGCAGTCCTACCCTCGTCACCGGGGAGCTGTTTTTT. This encodes CASSPTLVTGELFF.

The V call is TRBV20-1, the J call TRBJ2-5; tentative D call: TRBD2 (6 bases). This CDR3 spans 17 amino acids. Between the trimmed V and J ends, which lost 2 bases and 2 bases, there was a span of 21 bases. CDR1 is DFQATT and CDR2 is SNEGSKA in the germline V gene (reference sequence). The CDR3 nucleotides read TGCAGTGCTAGACGGTTCGGGGAGGCGGGAATACAAGAGACCCAGTACTTC. This sequence encodes CSARRFGEAGIQETQYF.

CDR3 DNA: TGTGCCAGCAGTTACTCGGGTAGGGTCGGCAATGAGCAGTACTTC. Residues: CASSYSGRVGNEQYF. The gene calls are TRBV6-2 or TRBV6-3 and TRBJ2-1; D is ambiguous. Gene TRBJ2-7 matches the end of the DNA better, so the J call may be wrong. CDR1 is MNHEY and CDR2 is SVGEGT in the germline V gene. The CDR3 spans 15 residues.

This clonotype was recorded many times. The chain is built from TRBV6-6 and TRBJ1-5; D may be TRBD1 (5 bases). CDR3 length equals 15 residues. Trimming took off 6 bases at V and 3 bases at J, with 15 bases between the two ends. Germline V gene sequence: CDR1 MNHNY, CDR2 SVGAGI (reference sequence). Here the CDR3 reads CASRGTGGFNQPQHF. The CDR3 DNA is TGTGCCAGCAGGGGGACCGGCGGATTCAATCAGCCCCAGCATTTT.

This clonotype showed up many times. The chain couples TRBV5-1 to TRBJ2-3; 7 nucleotides align to TRBD1. V lost 5 bases and J lost 2; bases outside the gene matches: 5. CDR1 is SGHRS, CDR2 YFSETQ, per germline. This CDR3 is 14 amino acids long. CDR3 sequence: CASSPGQYTDTQYF. CDR3 coding DNA: TGCGCCAGCAGTCCGGGACAGTACACAGATACGCAGTATTTT.

This clonotype was counted many times. The V and J genes are TRBV5-1 and TRBJ2-5, with 9 bases fitting TRBD2. With V trimmed by 0 bases and J by 7 bases, 10 bases remained unmatched. This CDR3 is 16 amino acids long. Germline V gives CDR1 SGHRS, CDR2 YFSETQ. CDR3 in DNA: TGCGCCAGCAGCTTGGAAGTCTTAGGAGCGGGGGGGACCCAGTACTTC. Translated, it gives CASSLEVLGAGGTQYF.

J is TRBJ1-5 and V is TRBV20-1; tentatively, D is TRBD1 (5 bases). V lost 0 bases to trimming and J lost 7 bases, with 13 bases between them. Germline V lookup: CDR1 DFQATT, CDR2 SNEGSKA (reference sequence). The length of the CDR3 is 14 residues. The CDR3 DNA sequence: TGCAGTGCTAGAGACCGTCGGGGGGGGCAGCCCCAGCATTTT. This encodes CSARDRRGGQPQHF.